The 2 T cell receptor beta chains below all came from one sample that was sequenced in a study of T-cell reconstitution after alpha-beta-depleted transplantation in children. Construction of the TCRbeta library involved unique molecular identifiers. MiXCR was run by TCRdb on the PCR reads, yielding one entry per CDR3 protein. The sample carries about 200,000 distinct CDR3 sequences, roughly 8.1% recorded once. The input for sequencing was PBMCs, mostly from graft donor cells, taken 360 days after TCRalphabeta/CD19-depleted stem cell transplant. The receptors come from a male patient between 2 and 9 years old who had a stem cell transplant for acute myeloid leukemia, so the T cells may come from the graft donor.

At least ten counts were recorded for this clonotype. The chain carries TRBV7-6 and TRBJ1-2; a weak D match, TRBD1 (6 bases). The V gene's germline CDR1 is SGHVS and CDR2 FNYEAQ. Trimming left V 4 bases short and J 4 bases short, with 10 bases between. The CDR3 loop spans 13 amino acids. CDR3 DNA: TGTGCCAGCAGCTCAACAGGGATCTATGGCTACACCTTC. It specifies CASSSTGIYGYTF.

Concerning this clonotype itself: With a much larger clone just one base away, this may be a read error. The rearrangement links TRBV12-3 or TRBV12-4 to TRBJ2-5; D unresolved. Trimming removed 3 bases at V and 5 bases at J, with 4 bases between. This CDR3 comprises 11 residues. The CDR3 protein is CASSFDETQYF. In nucleotides, the CDR3 is TGTGCCAGCAGTTTTGACGAGACCCAGTACTTC.